The 3 T cell receptor beta chains given below trace back to one sample, sequenced in a study of shared clonotypes between healthy human individuals. Method: immunoSEQ multiplex PCR; TCRdb's copy keeps in-frame clones and lacks some. This sample has a few million clones, with more than 80% found just once. The sequenced sample consisted of naive CD4+ T cells from PBMCs. Subset given: CD45RA+ positively selected. These TCRs come from a man aged 18 to 30 in good health. Some clones in this sample may be carry-over from other donors' samples.

This chain joins TRBV28 and TRBJ2-5; no definite D call. Germline V gene lookup returns CDR1 MDHEN and CDR2 SYDVKM. The CDR3 is 14 amino acids. V lost 4 bases and J 1 base, leaving 10 bases between the germline ends. CDR3 nucleotides: TGTGCCAGCAGTTGGCGACTCGCCCAAGAGACCCAGTACTTC. Its protein product is CASSWRLAQETQYF.

The chain recombines TRBV7-2 with TRBJ1-2; tentative D call: TRBD1 (5 bases). The CDR3 sequence is 16 residues long. V was clipped by 4 bases and J by 3 bases, with 18 bases between them. The germline CDR1 and CDR2 sequences are SGHTA and FQGNSA. The CDR3 reads CASSSRAGGVDYGYTF. CDR3 DNA sequence: TGTGCCAGCAGCTCCCGGGCCGGGGGGGTCGACTATGGCTACACCTTC.

The V and J genes are TRBV7-4 and TRBJ2-7; no reliable D call. In germline, CDR1 is SGHVT, CDR2 SQSDAQ. V lost 5 bases, J lost 7 bases, and 9 bases lay in between. The CDR3 length is 11 residues. The CDR3 loop is CASSPPGEQYF. CDR3 sequence (DNA): TGTGCCAGCAGCCCCCCTGGGGAGCAGTACTTC.